The 24 T cell receptor beta chains listed next were all sequenced from one sample in a study of blood T cells in healthy people across ages. It was with a sample-barcoded 5' primer and a J-beta primer mix that a second PCR of roughly 7 to 12 cycles was run. TCRdb itself ran the 5' RACE reads through MiXCR, one entry per CDR3 protein. The table includes around 1.5 million distinct CDR3 sequences, around 35% detected once. Sequencing used blood. The receptors originated from a woman aged 30 to 39 in good health.

This chain uses TRBV30 with TRBJ2-7; D may be TRBD1 or TRBD2 (5 bases each). Germline values: CDR1 GTSNPN, CDR2 SVGIG (reference sequence). The CDR3 covers 13 residues. The germline V and J ends were trimmed by 1 base and 4 bases, with 11 bases remaining between them. Here the CDR3 reads CAWSDGATYEQYF. The CDR3 bases are TGTGCCTGGAGTGACGGGGCCACTTACGAGCAGTACTTC.

This chain uses TRBV11-2 with TRBJ2-2; TRBD1 aligns across 9 bases. CDR1 is SGHAT, CDR2 FQNNGV, per germline. The CDR3 is 15 residues long. Losses at the gene ends were 5 bases for V and 6 bases for J; bases not matched to a gene: 7. The CDR3, as DNA: TGTGCCAGCAGCCACAACAGGGGGCGCGCCGGGGAGCTGTTTTTT. Protein: CASSHNRGRAGELFF.

The chain employs TRBV11-2 and TRBJ2-5; D remains ambiguous. V was trimmed by 4 bases and J by 7 bases, leaving 16 bases between them. The CDR3 has 14 residues. Germline CDR1 reads SGHAT; CDR2 reads FQNNGV. The CDR3, as DNA: TGTGCCAGCAGCTCCGGATTCAATATTGGGACCCAGTACTTC. It specifies CASSSGFNIGTQYF.

As to this clonotype: The junction shows a germline mismatch at one end, possibly a read error. This sequence joins TRBV27 and TRBJ2-6; 9 nucleotides align to TRBD2. The CDR3 is 15 amino acids. The V gene's germline CDR1 is MNHEY and CDR2 SMNVEV (reference sequence). CDR3: CASNLAGAGANVLTF. The CDR3, as DNA: TGTGCCAGCAATTTAGCGGGGGCTGGGGCCAACGTCCTGACTTTC.

A remark on this clonotype: The germline gene is not matched at one end of the junction; a read error may be the cause. The chain joins TRBV2 to TRBJ1-5; perhaps TRBD1 as D (5 bases). Germline V gene lookup returns CDR1 SNHLY and CDR2 FYNNEI. This CDR3 region has 12 residues. CDR3 loop: CASNGGEKPRHF. The DNA for the CDR3 is TGTGCCAGCAATGGAGGGGAAAAGCCCCGGCATTTT. Together with reference TRBV2 and TRBJ1-5, the CDR3 gives the full variable domain: EPEVTQTPSHQVTQMGQEVILRCVPISNHLYFYWYRQILGQKVEFLVSFYNNEISEKSEIFDDQFSVERPDGSNFTLKIRSTKLEDSAMYFCASNGGEKPRHFGDGTRLSIL.

The V call is TRBV6-1, the J call TRBJ2-1, with 11 positions matching TRBD1. The germline V gene encodes CDR1 MNHNS and CDR2 SASEGT. The CDR3 contains 16 residues. The junction had 6 bases not matched to a gene; V was cut back by 2 bases and J by 6 bases. The CDR3 nucleotides are TGTGCCAGCAGTGAATTAGGGACAGGGGGTAGCAATGAGCAGTTCTTC. Encoded protein: CASSELGTGGSNEQFF.

The chain is built from TRBV20-1 and TRBJ2-5, with D unclear. Per germline, CDR1 DFQATT and CDR2 SNEGSKA (reference sequence). V lost 4 bases to trimming and J lost 0 bases, with 9 bases between them. The CDR3 has 13 residues. The CDR3 sequence is CSAKGWDQETQYF. The CDR3 nucleotides are TGCAGTGCTAAGGGCTGGGACCAAGAGACCCAGTACTTC.

The gene calls are TRBV27 and TRBJ2-3; TRBD2 might be the D (6 bases). V was trimmed by 4 bases and J by 1 base, leaving 9 bases between them. The CDR3 covers 14 residues. Germline CDR1 MNHEY, CDR2 SMNVEV (reference sequence). CDR3 region: CASSSASGTDTQYF. CDR3 nucleotide sequence: TGTGCCAGCAGTTCGGCTAGCGGCACAGATACGCAGTATTTT.

The sample holds a few counts of this clonotype. The V gene is TRBV28, the J gene TRBJ2-7; no clear D. Trimming took 10 bases from V and 2 from J, leaving 9 bases between them. There are 11 residues in the CDR3. Germline V gene data show CDR1 as MDHEN and CDR2 as SYDVKM. This chain's CDR3 is CAIEDPYEQYF. Written as DNA, the CDR3 is TGTGCCATCGAAGACCCCTACGAGCAGTACTTC.

The chain recombines TRBV20-1 with TRBJ2-1; no firm D call. Germline lookup yields CDR1 DFQATT and CDR2 SNEGSKA (reference sequence). The CDR3 is 14 amino acids. The ends were cut back, 0 bases at V and 3 bases at J, with 9 bases in the middle. The chain's CDR3 is CSAREGFGYNEQFF. The DNA of the CDR3 is TGCAGTGCTAGAGAAGGGTTTGGCTACAATGAGCAGTTCTTC.

DNA for the CDR3: TGTGCTAGCGCCTCCGGGACAGGCATATGGGAGACCCAGTACTTC. Translated, it gives CASASGTGIWETQYF. The chain recombines TRBV12-5 with TRBJ2-5, with 8 nucleotides matching TRBD1. The V segment lost 9 bases and the J segment 5 bases; nucleotides outside the gene matches: 14. CDR1 and CDR2 (germline): LGHNT, FRNRAP. The CDR3 runs to 15 residues.

This clonotype turned up a few times. The chain is built from TRBV2 and TRBJ2-1; maybe TRBD1 (6 bases). The germline V gene encodes CDR1 SNHLY and CDR2 FYNNEI. The CDR3 loop spans 13 amino acids. V was cut by 4 bases and J by 5 bases, with 9 bases left in between. The CDR3 bases are TGTGCCAGCAGTGGGAACAGGGACAATGAGCAGTTCTTC. This translates into CASSGNRDNEQFF.

This clonotype was found many times. CDR3: CASSLTGDEQYF. The CDR3, as DNA: TGTGCCAGCAGCTTGACAGGGGACGAGCAGTACTTC. The chain links TRBV12-3 or TRBV12-4 to TRBJ2-7; 8 bases agree with TRBD1. V lost 6 bases to trimming and J lost 5 bases; unmatched junction nucleotides: 3. The length of the CDR3 is 12 residues.

The V and J genes are TRBV7-2 and TRBJ1-6; TRBD1 might be the D (5 bases). This CDR3 has 14 amino acids. V was pared by 4 bases and J by 6 bases, with 10 bases between. Germline loops: CDR1 SGHTA, CDR2 FQGNSA. CDR3 in amino acids: CASSYLGANSPLHF. The CDR3 bases are TGTGCCAGCAGCTACCTTGGGGCTAATTCACCCCTCCACTTT.

This clonotype was detected only a few times. This sequence joins TRBV20-1 and TRBJ2-3; 8 positions match TRBD1. Per the germline V gene, CDR1 is DFQATT and CDR2 is SNEGSKA (reference sequence). This CDR3 region has 15 residues. Unmatched junction bases numbered 9, after V lost 3 bases and J lost 4 bases. As DNA, the CDR3 is TGCAGTGCTAGCCCGGGACAGGTAAAGGCAGATACGCAGTATTTT. Translation: CSASPGQVKADTQYF.

This clonotype was counted between two and nine times. The chain links TRBV6-1 to TRBJ2-7; the match to TRBD1 covers 9 bases. Losses at the gene ends were 1 base for V and 3 bases for J; bases not matched to a gene: 4. Looked up from germline, CDR1 is MNHNS and CDR2 is SASEGT. CDR3 length: 15 residues. The CDR3 sequence: CASSEGQGGGYEQYF. Here the CDR3 DNA reads TGTGCCAGCAGTGAAGGACAGGGGGGAGGCTACGAGCAGTACTTC.

This clonotype was observed many times. V and J are TRBV4-2 and TRBJ1-6, with 7 bases identical to TRBD1. The CDR3 extends over 15 amino acids. Trimming cost V 1 base and J 8 bases; bases outside gene matches: 5. Germline V CDR1 and CDR2: LGHNA, YNFKEQ. The CDR3, as DNA: TGTGCCAGCAGCCAAGGGGGGACAGTAGATTCACCCCTCCACTTT. It translates to CASSQGGTVDSPLHF.

This chain uses TRBV12-3 or TRBV12-4 with TRBJ2-3; TRBD2 might be the D (5 bases). With 2 bases removed from V and 11 bases from J, the gap between germline ends came to 17 bases. The CDR3 is 14 amino acids. CDR3 residues: CASSLSLASDVQYF. CDR3 bases: TGTGCCAGCAGTTTAAGCCTAGCTTCAGATGTGCAGTATTTT.

In its sample, this clonotype was seen many times. The V and J genes are TRBV5-1 and TRBJ2-1; TRBD1 matches at 9 bases. This CDR3 is 15 amino acids long. Trimming removed 4 bases from V and 2 bases from J; junction bases left unmatched: 4. Looked up from germline, CDR1 is SGHRS and CDR2 is YFSETQ. Here the CDR3 DNA reads TGCGCCAGCAGCCGAACAGGGGGCGCCTACAATGAGCAGTTCTTC. Residues: CASSRTGGAYNEQFF.

Many counts were recorded for this clonotype. The CDR3 spells CASSLRGQGERKSTEAFF. CDR3 nucleotide sequence: TGTGCCAGCAGCTTGAGGGGACAGGGAGAAAGAAAGAGCACTGAAGCTTTCTTT. V and J are TRBV13 and TRBJ1-1; 9 nucleotides agree with TRBD1. V shed 3 bases, J shed 4 bases, and the junction held 15 bases outside the gene matches. CDR3 length equals 18 residues. Germline V gene lookup returns CDR1 PRHDT and CDR2 FYEKMQ (reference sequence).

The rearrangement uses TRBV5-1 and TRBJ2-7; the D gene is possibly TRBD1 (6 bases). The germline gives CDR1 SGHRS, CDR2 YFSETQ. The CDR3 runs to 15 residues. Trimming took 1 base from V and 1 from J, leaving 12 bases between them. The DNA of the CDR3 is TGCGCCAGCAGCTTGCGGACAGCAATGTCCTACGAGCAGTACTTC. Protein sequence: CASSLRTAMSYEQYF.

The chain links TRBV6-1 to TRBJ2-3; no clear D gene. Germline V gene data show CDR1 as MNHNS and CDR2 as SASEGT. V gave up 4 bases and J gave up 2 bases, with 10 bases separating them. The length of the CDR3 is 14 residues. CDR3 sequence: CASSGGWNTDTQYF. CDR3 in DNA: TGTGCCAGCAGTGGGGGATGGAACACAGATACGCAGTATTTT.

This clonotype has a handful of counts. J is TRBJ1-6 and V is TRBV2; TRBD1 matches 9 bases. Germline assignment: CDR1 SNHLY and CDR2 FYNNEI. The CDR3 has 14 amino acids. J was trimmed by 7 bases and V by 6 bases; bases with no gene match: 4. CDR3: CASRGTGINSPLHF. The CDR3 bases are TGTGCCAGCAGAGGGACAGGGATCAATTCACCCCTCCACTTT.

V and J are TRBV4-2 and TRBJ1-1; D call uncertain. Trimming stripped 0 bases from V and 1 base from J, with 12 bases between. This CDR3 comprises 16 residues. CDR1 is LGHNA and CDR2 is YNFKEQ in the germline V gene. CDR3 loop: CASSQESGQENTEAFF. CDR3 DNA sequence: TGTGCCAGCAGCCAAGAATCTGGGCAGGAGAACACTGAAGCTTTCTTT.